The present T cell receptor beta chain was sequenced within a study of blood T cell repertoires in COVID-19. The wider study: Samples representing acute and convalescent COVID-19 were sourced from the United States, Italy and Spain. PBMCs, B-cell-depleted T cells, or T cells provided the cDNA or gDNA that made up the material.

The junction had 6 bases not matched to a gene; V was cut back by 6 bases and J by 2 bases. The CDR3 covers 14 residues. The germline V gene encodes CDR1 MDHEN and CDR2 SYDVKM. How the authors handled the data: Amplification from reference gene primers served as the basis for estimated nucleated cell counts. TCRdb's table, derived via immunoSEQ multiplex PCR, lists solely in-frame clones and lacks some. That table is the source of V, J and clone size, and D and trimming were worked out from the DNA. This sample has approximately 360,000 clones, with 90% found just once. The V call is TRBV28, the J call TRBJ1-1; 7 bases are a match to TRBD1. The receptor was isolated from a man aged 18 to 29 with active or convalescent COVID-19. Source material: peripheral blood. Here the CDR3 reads CASRRRDRNTEAFF. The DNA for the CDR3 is TGTGCCAGCAGACGTCGGGACAGAAACACTGAAGCTTTCTTT.